This TCR beta chain was identified in a study of CD8+CD57+ T cells in acquired aplastic anemia. Profiling of TCR beta VDJ combinations and CDR3 sequences used genomic DNA as template. Using its own MiXCR run on the reads, TCRdb lists one record per CDR3 protein. The sample has 400,000 to 450,000 distinct CDR3 sequences; roughly 64% are singletons. Per the germline V gene, CDR1 is ENHRY and CDR2 is SYGVKD. There are 16 residues in the CDR3. The junction had 7 bases not matched to a gene; V was cut back by 4 bases and J by 2 bases. This chain joins TRBV10-3 and TRBJ1-3; 8 bases map to TRBD1. This receptor was obtained from a human donor in good health, serving as a control. Sequenced material: sorted CD4+, CD8+, or CD8+CD57+ T cells (not recorded which) from PBMCs. The CDR3 loop reads CAISGTGQITGNTIYF. The CDR3 bases are TGTGCCATCAGTGGGACAGGGCAGATTACTGGAAACACCATATATTTT.